This T cell receptor (beta chain) was documented in a study of cytomegalovirus exposure and HLA in healthy donors. PCR primers comprised 60 Vbeta and 13 Jbeta primers. Sequenced by immunoSEQ multiplex PCR; TCRdb stores in-frame clones only, minus some. Here the sample spans about 82,000 clones, 70% to 80% being singletons. Germline V gene sequence: CDR1 MNHNS, CDR2 SASEGT. Between the trimmed V and J ends, which lost 0 bases and 3 bases, there was a span of 9 bases. This CDR3 spans 15 amino acids. Sequencing was done on a sample of PBMCs. The sequence came from a human donor in good health. The gene calls are TRBV6-1 and TRBJ2-1; no definite D call. This CDR3 is CASSEALAVYNEQFF. CDR3 sequence (DNA): TGTGCCAGCAGTGAAGCGCTCGCGGTCTACAATGAGCAGTTCTTC.